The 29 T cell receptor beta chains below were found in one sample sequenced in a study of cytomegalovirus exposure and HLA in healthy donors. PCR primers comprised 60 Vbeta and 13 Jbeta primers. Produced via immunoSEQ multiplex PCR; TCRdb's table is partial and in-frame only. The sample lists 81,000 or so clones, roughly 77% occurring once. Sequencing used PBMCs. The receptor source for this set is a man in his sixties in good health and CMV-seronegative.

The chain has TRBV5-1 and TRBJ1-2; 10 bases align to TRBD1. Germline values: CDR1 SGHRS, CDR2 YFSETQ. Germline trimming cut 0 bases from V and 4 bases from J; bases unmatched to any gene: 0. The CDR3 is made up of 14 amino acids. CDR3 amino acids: CASSLGDRGYGYTF. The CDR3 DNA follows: TGCGCCAGCAGCTTGGGGGACAGGGGCTATGGCTACACCTTC.

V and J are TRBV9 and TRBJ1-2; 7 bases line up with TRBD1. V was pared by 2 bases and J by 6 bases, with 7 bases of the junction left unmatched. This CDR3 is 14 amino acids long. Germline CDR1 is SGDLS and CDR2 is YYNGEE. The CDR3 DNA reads TGTGCCAGCAGCGTTGGACAGGCCCTACATGGCTACACCTTC. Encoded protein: CASSVGQALHGYTF.

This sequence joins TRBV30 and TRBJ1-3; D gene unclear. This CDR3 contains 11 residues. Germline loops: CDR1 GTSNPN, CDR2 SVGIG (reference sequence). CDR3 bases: TGTGCACTAAAGCCGGGAAACACCATATATTTT. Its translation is CALKPGNTIYF.

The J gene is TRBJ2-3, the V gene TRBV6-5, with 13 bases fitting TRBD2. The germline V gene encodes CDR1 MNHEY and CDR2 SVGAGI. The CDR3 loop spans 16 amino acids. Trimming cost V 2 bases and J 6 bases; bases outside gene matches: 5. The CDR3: CASSYTSGGARDTQYF. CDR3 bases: TGTGCCAGCAGTTACACTAGCGGGGGGGCCCGGGATACGCAGTATTTT.

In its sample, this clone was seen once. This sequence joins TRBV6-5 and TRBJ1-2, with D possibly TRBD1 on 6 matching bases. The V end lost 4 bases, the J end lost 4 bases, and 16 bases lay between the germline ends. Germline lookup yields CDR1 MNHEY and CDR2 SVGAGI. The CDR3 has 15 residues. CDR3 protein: CASSSEQGVSYGYTF. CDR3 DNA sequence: TGTGCCAGCAGTTCGGAACAGGGTGTATCCTATGGCTACACCTTC.

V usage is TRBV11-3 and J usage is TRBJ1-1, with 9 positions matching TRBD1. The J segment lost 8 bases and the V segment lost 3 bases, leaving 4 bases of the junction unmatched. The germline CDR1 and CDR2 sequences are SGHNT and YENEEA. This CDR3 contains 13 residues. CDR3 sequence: CASSFITGGEAFF. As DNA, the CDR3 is TGTGCCAGCAGCTTTATTACAGGGGGCGAAGCTTTCTTT.

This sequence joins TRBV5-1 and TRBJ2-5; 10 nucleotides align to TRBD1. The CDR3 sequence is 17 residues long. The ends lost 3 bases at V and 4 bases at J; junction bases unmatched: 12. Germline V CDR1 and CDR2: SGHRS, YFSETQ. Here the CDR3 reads CASSSNPIGQGGETQYF. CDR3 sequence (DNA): TGCGCCAGCAGCTCAAATCCAATAGGACAGGGGGGAGAGACCCAGTACTTC.

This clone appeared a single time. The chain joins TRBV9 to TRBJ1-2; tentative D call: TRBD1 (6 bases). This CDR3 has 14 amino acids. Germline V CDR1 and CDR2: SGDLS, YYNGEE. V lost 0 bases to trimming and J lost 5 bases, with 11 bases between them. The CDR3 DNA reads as TGTGCCAGCAGCGTAGGGGGGCGGACTTATGGCTACACCTTC. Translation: CASSVGGRTYGYTF.

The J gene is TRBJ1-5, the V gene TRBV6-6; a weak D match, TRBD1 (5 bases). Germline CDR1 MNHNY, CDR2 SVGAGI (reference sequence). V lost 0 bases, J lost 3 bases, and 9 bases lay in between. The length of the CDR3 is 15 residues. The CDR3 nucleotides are TGTGCCAGCAGTTACTCGGCAGGGTTCAATCAGCCCCAGCATTTT. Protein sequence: CASSYSAGFNQPQHF.

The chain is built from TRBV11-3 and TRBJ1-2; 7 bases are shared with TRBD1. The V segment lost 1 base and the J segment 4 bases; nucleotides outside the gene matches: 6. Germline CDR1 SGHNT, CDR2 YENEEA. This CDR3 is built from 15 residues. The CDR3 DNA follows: TGTGCCAGCAGCTTAGCGGTGACAGGGCCCTATGGCTACACCTTC. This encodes CASSLAVTGPYGYTF.

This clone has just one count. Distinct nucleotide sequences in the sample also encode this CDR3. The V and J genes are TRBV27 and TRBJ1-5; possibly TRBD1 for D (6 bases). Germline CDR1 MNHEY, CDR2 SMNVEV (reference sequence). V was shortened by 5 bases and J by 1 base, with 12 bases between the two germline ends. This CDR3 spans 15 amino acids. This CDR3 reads CASSEQGISNQPQHF. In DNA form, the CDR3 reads TGTGCCAGCAGTGAACAGGGCATAAGCAATCAGCCCCAGCATTTT.

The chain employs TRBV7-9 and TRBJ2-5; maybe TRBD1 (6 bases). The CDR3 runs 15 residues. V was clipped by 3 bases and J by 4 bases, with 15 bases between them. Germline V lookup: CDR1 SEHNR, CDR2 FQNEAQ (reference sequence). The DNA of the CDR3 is TGTGCCAGCAGCTTGATGTCAGGGGTGATAGAGACCCAGTACTTC. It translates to CASSLMSGVIETQYF.

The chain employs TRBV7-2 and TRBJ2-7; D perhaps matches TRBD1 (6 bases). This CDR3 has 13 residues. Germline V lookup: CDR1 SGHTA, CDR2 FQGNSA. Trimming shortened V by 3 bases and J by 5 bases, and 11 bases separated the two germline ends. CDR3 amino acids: CASSFGGFDEQYF. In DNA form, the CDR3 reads TGTGCCAGCAGCTTTGGGGGCTTCGACGAGCAGTACTTC.

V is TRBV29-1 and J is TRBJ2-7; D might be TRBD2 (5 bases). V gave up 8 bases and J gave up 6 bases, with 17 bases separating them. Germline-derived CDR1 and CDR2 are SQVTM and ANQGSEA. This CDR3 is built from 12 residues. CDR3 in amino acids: CSTPQASCEQYF. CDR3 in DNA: TGCAGCACACCCCAGGCTAGCTGCGAGCAGTACTTC.

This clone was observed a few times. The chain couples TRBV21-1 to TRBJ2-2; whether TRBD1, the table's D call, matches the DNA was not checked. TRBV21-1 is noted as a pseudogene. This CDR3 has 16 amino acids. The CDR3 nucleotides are TGTGCCAGCGGGTCCGGGACAGGGGCCTACACCGGGGAGCTGTTTTTT. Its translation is CASGSGTGAYTGELFF.

The CDR3 here is CASAPLVGASTDTQYF. CDR3 DNA: TGCGCCAGCGCACCTCTTGTTGGGGCTAGCACAGATACGCAGTATTTT. The chain combines TRBV4-1 with TRBJ2-3, with a weak D call TRBD1 (5 bases). The V end was cut by 8 bases, the J end by 0 bases, with 18 bases between. Germline values: CDR1 MGHRA, CDR2 YSYEKL. The CDR3 sequence is 16 residues long.

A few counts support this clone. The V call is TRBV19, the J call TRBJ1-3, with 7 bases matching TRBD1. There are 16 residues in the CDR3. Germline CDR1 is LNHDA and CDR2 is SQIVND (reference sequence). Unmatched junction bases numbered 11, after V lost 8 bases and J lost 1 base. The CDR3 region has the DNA TGTGCCAGTGAGGGCAGGGGGTATTCTTCTGGAAACACCATATATTTT. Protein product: CASEGRGYSSGNTIYF.

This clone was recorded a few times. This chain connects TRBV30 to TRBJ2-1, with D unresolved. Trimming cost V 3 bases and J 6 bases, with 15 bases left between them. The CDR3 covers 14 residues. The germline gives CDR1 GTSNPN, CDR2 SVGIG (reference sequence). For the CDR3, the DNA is TGTGCCTGGAGCCGCGCCGTTACTACCAATGAGCAGTTCTTC. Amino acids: CAWSRAVTTNEQFF.

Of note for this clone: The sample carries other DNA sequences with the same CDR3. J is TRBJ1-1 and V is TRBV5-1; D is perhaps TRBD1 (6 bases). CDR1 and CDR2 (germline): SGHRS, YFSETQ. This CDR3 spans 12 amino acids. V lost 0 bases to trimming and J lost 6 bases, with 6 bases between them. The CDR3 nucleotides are TGCGCCAGCAGCTTGGGGGGGCCTGAAGCTTTCTTT. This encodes CASSLGGPEAFF. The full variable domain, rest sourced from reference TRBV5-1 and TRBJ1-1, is KAGVTQTPRYLIKTRGQQVTLSCSPISGHRSVSWYQQTPGQGLQFLFEYFSETQRNKGNFPGRFSGRQFSNSRSEMNVSTLELGDSALYLCASSLGGPEAFFGQGTRLTVV.

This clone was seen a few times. The DNA for the CDR3 is TGTGCCAGCGGGGGGAGTCTGAACACTGAAGCTTTCTTT. Protein: CASGGSLNTEAFF. The V and J genes are TRBV5-6 and TRBJ1-1, with D maybe TRBD1 (5 bases). Looked up from germline, CDR1 is SGHDT and CDR2 is YYEEEE. The V and J ends lost 7 bases and 0 bases respectively, with 10 bases between them. The CDR3 contains 13 residues.

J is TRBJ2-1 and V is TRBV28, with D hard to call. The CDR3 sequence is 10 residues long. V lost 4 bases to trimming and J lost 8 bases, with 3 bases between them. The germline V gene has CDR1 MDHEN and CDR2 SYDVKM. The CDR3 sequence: CASSSYEQFF. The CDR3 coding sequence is TGTGCCAGCAGTTCCTATGAGCAGTTCTTC.

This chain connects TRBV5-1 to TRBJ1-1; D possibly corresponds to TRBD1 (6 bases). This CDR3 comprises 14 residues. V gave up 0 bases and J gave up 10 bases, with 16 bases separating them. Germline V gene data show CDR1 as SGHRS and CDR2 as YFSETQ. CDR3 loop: CASSLVVRGSGAFF. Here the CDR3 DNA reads TGCGCCAGCAGCTTGGTCGTAAGGGGGTCTGGAGCTTTCTTT.

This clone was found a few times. The CDR3 loop reads CASSLQGGNTEAFF. The CDR3, as DNA: TGTGCCAGTAGCCTACAGGGGGGGAACACTGAAGCTTTCTTT. V usage is TRBV19 and J usage is TRBJ1-1; 8 nucleotides match TRBD1. The CDR3 is 14 amino acids. The trim removed 6 bases at V and 1 base at J, leaving 4 bases unmatched. Germline CDR1 reads LNHDA; CDR2 reads SQIVND (reference sequence).

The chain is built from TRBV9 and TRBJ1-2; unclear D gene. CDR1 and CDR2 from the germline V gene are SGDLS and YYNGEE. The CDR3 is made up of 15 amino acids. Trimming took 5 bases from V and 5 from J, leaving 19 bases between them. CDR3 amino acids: CASSGSEGEGYGYTF. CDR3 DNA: TGTGCCAGCAGTGGGTCGGAGGGAGAAGGGTATGGCTACACCTTC.

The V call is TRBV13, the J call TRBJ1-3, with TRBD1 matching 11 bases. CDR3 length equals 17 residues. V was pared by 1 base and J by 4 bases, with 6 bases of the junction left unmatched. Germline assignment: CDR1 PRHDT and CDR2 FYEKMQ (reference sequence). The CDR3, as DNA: TGTGCCAGCAGCTTAGCTGGGACAGGGGGAGGAGGAAACACCATATATTTT. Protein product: CASSLAGTGGGGNTIYF.

CDR3: CASSNSGGAGTQYF. The CDR3 nucleotides read TGTGCCAGTAGTAATAGCGGGGGGGCAGGTACGCAGTATTTT. This chain connects TRBV19 to TRBJ2-3; 11 positions match TRBD2. This CDR3 spans 14 amino acids. The germline V gene encodes CDR1 LNHDA and CDR2 SQIVND (reference sequence). Trimming at V came to 4 bases and at J to 8 bases, leaving 5 bases not matched to a gene.

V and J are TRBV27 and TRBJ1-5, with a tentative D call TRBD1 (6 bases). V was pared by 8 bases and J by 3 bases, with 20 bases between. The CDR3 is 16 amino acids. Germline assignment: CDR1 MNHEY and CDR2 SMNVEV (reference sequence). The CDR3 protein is CASRRTAFFNNQPQHF. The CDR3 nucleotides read TGTGCCAGCCGTCGGACAGCCTTCTTTAACAATCAGCCCCAGCATTTT.

The chain's CDR3 is CASIMNTEAFF. In nucleotides, the CDR3 is TGTGCCAGCATTATGAACACTGAAGCTTTCTTT. J is TRBJ1-1 and V is TRBV2; D unresolved. CDR1 and CDR2 from the germline V gene are SNHLY and FYNNEI. The CDR3 is made up of 11 amino acids. V was trimmed by 7 bases and J by 0 bases, leaving 3 bases between them.

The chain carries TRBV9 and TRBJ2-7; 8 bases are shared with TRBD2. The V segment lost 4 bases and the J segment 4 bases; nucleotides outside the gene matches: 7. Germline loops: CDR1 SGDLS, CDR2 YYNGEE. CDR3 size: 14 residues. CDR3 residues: CASSSGTRSYEQYF. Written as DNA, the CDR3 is TGTGCCAGCAGCTCCGGGACTAGATCGTACGAGCAGTACTTC.